This T cell receptor beta chain was recorded in a study of T cell responses to AZD1222 COVID-19 vaccine. The wider study: Pooling of second doses given at about 4 or about 12 weeks was done. Study results and limitations: Baseline seropositives among AZD1222 recipients totaled only five or six. Reportedly, close to half of spike-specific TCRs are directed against unmutated variant regions. There were repertoire samples only from the period after the peak T cell response.

Some clones are missing from TCRdb's copy, which holds only in-frame ones; the method was immunoSEQ multiplex PCR. The sample has 75,000 to 90,000 clones, approximately 81% seen once. This clone qualifies as medium-sized. No antigen is known for it. The starting material was peripheral blood, obtained on day 0 of AZD1222 vaccination. This TCR came from an adult in good health.

CDR3 DNA sequence: TGTGCCAGCAGTCCAGTTAAAAACACCGGGGAGCTGTTTTTT. Translating it yields CASSPVKNTGELFF. The chain uses TRBV25-1 and TRBJ2-2, with D hard to call. The CDR3 is made up of 14 amino acids. Germline V gene sequence: CDR1 MGHDK, CDR2 SYGVNS. The V and J ends lost 5 bases and 2 bases respectively, with 9 bases between them.